Below are 16 T cell receptor beta chains sequenced from a single sample in a study of cytomegalovirus exposure and HLA in healthy donors. Researchers ran the PCR with 60 Vbeta and 13 Jbeta primers. Assay used: immunoSEQ multiplex PCR; TCRdb lists only in-frame clones, some missing. The sample has approximately 160,000 clones; 84% are singletons. The sample consisted of PBMCs. The source of these receptors is a boy younger than 10 in good health and CMV-seronegative.

The chain has TRBV11-2 and TRBJ1-2; 8 bases match TRBD1. Germline V gives CDR1 SGHAT, CDR2 FQNNGV. V shed 5 bases and J 4 bases; nucleotides not matched to a gene: 6. The CDR3 is 14 residues long. CDR3: CASSPGQGGYGYTF. DNA for the CDR3: TGTGCCAGCAGCCCTGGACAGGGTGGCTATGGCTACACCTTC.

The chain joins TRBV2 to TRBJ2-7; D possibly corresponds to TRBD2 (5 bases). Deletions cut 2 bases from V and 2 bases from J, with 10 bases between. The length of the CDR3 is 14 residues. Germline V gene data show CDR1 as SNHLY and CDR2 as FYNNEI. CDR3 residues: CASSESPGTYEQYF. DNA of the CDR3: TGTGCCAGCAGTGAATCCCCGGGGACCTACGAGCAGTACTTC.

V and J are TRBV5-1 and TRBJ2-1, with 12 bases aligning to TRBD2. The V gene end was trimmed by 4 bases and the J gene end by 5 bases; junction bases not matched to a gene: 4. The CDR3 covers 15 residues. Per the germline V gene, CDR1 is SGHRS and CDR2 is YFSETQ. The CDR3 DNA reads TGCGCCAGCAGCCTAGGACTAGCGGGGAACAATGAGCAGTTCTTC. It codes for CASSLGLAGNNEQFF.

The chain employs TRBV2 and TRBJ1-1, with 7 bases aligning to TRBD1. The CDR3 totals 13 residues. V was clipped by 8 bases and J by 7 bases; unmatched bases: 10. In germline, CDR1 is SNHLY, CDR2 FYNNEI. The CDR3 DNA is TGTGCCAGCCGACAGGGCCCACCAGATGAAGCTTTCTTT. Its protein product is CASRQGPPDEAFF. Supplemented by reference TRBV2 and TRBJ1-1, the full variable domain reads EPEVTQTPSHQVTQMGQEVILRCVPISNHLYFYWYRQILGQKVEFLVSFYNNEISEKSEIFDDQFSVERPDGSNFTLKIRSTKLEDSAMYFCASRQGPPDEAFFGQGTRLTVV.

The chain uses TRBV21-1 and TRBJ1-2; the table names TRBD1, a call not compared with the DNA. TRBV21-1 is deemed a pseudogene. The length of the CDR3 is 14 residues. In DNA, the CDR3 is TGTGCCAGCATGTGGGGCCAGGGGATGAATGGCTACACCTTC. Translating it yields CASMWGQGMNGYTF.

The J gene is TRBJ2-7, the V gene TRBV2; D possibly corresponds to TRBD2 (6 bases). Trimming took 6 bases from V and 2 from J, leaving 17 bases between them. The CDR3 extends over 15 amino acids. Germline lookup yields CDR1 SNHLY and CDR2 FYNNEI. CDR3 bases: TGTGCCAGCAGCCCCCGGGCTAGCGAGACCTACGAGCAGTACTTC. Translating it yields CASSPRASETYEQYF.

This chain joins TRBV9 and TRBJ1-3, with 8 bases matching TRBD1. This CDR3 spans 19 amino acids. Trimming at V came to 4 bases and at J to 0 bases, leaving 15 bases not matched to a gene. From germline, CDR1 is SGDLS and CDR2 YYNGEE. The CDR3 loop reads CASSTRGGTGTFSGNTIYF. The CDR3 DNA is TGTGCCAGCAGCACCAGGGGCGGGACAGGCACCTTCTCTGGAAACACCATATATTTT.

V is TRBV5-4 and J is TRBJ2-1; TRBD2 matches at 11 bases. J gave up 8 bases and V 4 bases, and 5 bases lay outside the gene matches. The V gene's germline CDR1 is SGHNT and CDR2 YYREEE (reference sequence). The CDR3 covers 14 residues. DNA for the CDR3: TGTGCCAGCAGCACTACTAGCGGGAGCGATGAGCAGTTCTTC. Protein sequence: CASSTTSGSDEQFF.

The chain has TRBV10-2 and TRBJ1-2; perhaps TRBD1 as D (6 bases). This CDR3 contains 13 residues. Germline CDR1 reads WSHSY; CDR2 reads SAAADI. Trimming pared 5 bases from V and 6 bases from J, leaving 13 bases between. The DNA for the CDR3 is TGCGCCAGCAGTTTTACAGGGATGAATGGCTACACCTTC. Protein product: CASSFTGMNGYTF.

This clone has only one observation. The chain joins TRBV6-5 to TRBJ1-1; perhaps TRBD1 as D (5 bases). This CDR3 has 14 amino acids. Germline V gene sequence: CDR1 MNHEY, CDR2 SVGAGI. The V gene lost 4 bases and the J gene lost 3 bases, with 12 bases spanning the gap. CDR3 nucleotide sequence: TGTGCCAGCAGTTTGGCAGGGTGGGACACTGAAGCTTTCTTT. The encoded protein is CASSLAGWDTEAFF.

The rearrangement links TRBV30 to TRBJ2-5; D ambiguous. The CDR3 extends over 12 amino acids. The V and J ends lost 2 bases and 3 bases respectively, with 7 bases between them. Germline assignment: CDR1 GTSNPN and CDR2 SVGIG (reference sequence). CDR3 region: CAWSLSEETQYF. CDR3 sequence (DNA): TGTGCCTGGAGTTTGTCGGAAGAGACCCAGTACTTC.

This clone has only one observation. The chain couples TRBV19 to TRBJ1-2, with D perhaps TRBD1 (6 bases). Trimming stripped 5 bases from V and 4 bases from J, with 14 bases between. Germline V CDR1 and CDR2: LNHDA, SQIVND (reference sequence). This CDR3 has 14 residues. The CDR3 region has the DNA TGTGCCAGTAGTCTCCTGGACAGAGGCTATGGCTACACCTTC. It translates to CASSLLDRGYGYTF.

Here the CDR3 reads CASSEETGETQYF. CDR3 bases: TGTGCCAGCAGTGAAGAAACGGGAGAGACCCAGTACTTC. The chain uses TRBV2 and TRBJ2-5; D is undetermined. Germline values: CDR1 SNHLY, CDR2 FYNNEI. CDR3 length: 13 amino acids. V gave up 1 base and J gave up 4 bases, with 7 bases separating them.

The chain employs TRBV9 and TRBJ2-7; maybe TRBD1 (6 bases). Germline V lookup: CDR1 SGDLS, CDR2 YYNGEE. CDR3 size: 16 residues. Trimming took 0 bases from V and 7 from J, leaving 20 bases between them. The DNA of the CDR3 is TGTGCCAGCAGCGTAGTCCCGGGACATGCAATAGGTGAGCAGTACTTC. Its protein is CASSVVPGHAIGEQYF.

This chain links TRBV6-4 with TRBJ1-2; no definite D call. The germline V and J ends were trimmed by 6 bases and 8 bases, with 16 bases remaining between them. Germline values: CDR1 MRHNA, CDR2 SNTAGT. This CDR3 contains 13 residues. Here the CDR3 reads CASSPGEGRGYTF. Written as DNA, the CDR3 is TGTGCCAGCAGCCCTGGTGAGGGCCGGGGCTACACCTTC.

The table lists this clone with a count of one. The chain carries TRBV5-4 and TRBJ2-1; TRBD2 aligns across 7 bases. V dropped 5 bases and J dropped 0; count of bases not matched to a gene: 8. CDR3 length equals 16 residues. The germline CDR1 and CDR2 sequences are SGHNT and YYREEE (reference sequence). The CDR3 loop reads CASRVTGLHSYNEQFF. The CDR3 nucleotides read TGTGCCAGCAGAGTCACGGGACTACACTCCTACAATGAGCAGTTCTTC.